This T cell receptor (beta chain) was identified in a study of blood T cell repertoires in COVID-19. Study background: Specimens from acute and convalescent COVID-19 originated in the United States, Italy and Spain. PBMCs, B-cell-depleted T cells, or T cells were the source of the cDNA or gDNA that made up the material.

Original processing methods: Scientists estimated how many nucleated cells there were by amplifying reference gene primers. Generated by immunoSEQ multiplex PCR, the TCRdb table keeps only in-frame clones and is missing some. The D gene and trimming were derived from the DNA, and the V and J assignments and clone size from that table. This sample has approximately 110,000 clones, with about 84% found just once. The TCR sequence derives from a human donor in a cohort sampled during active COVID-19. The sequencing sample was made of peripheral blood.

This chain's CDR3 is CASSSGTSTYNEQFF. The CDR3 bases are TGTGCCAGCAGCTCCGGGACTAGCACCTACAATGAGCAGTTCTTC. The chain recombines TRBV6-5 with TRBJ2-1, with 9 bases aligning to TRBD2. This CDR3 region has 15 residues. Unmatched junction bases numbered 5, after V lost 6 bases and J lost 2 bases. Germline V gene sequence: CDR1 MNHEY, CDR2 SVGAGI.